The next 10 T cell receptor beta chains were all read from a single sample in a study of CD8 T cells in Susac syndrome. RNA, at roughly 0.45 to 1 ug, was reverse transcribed with random hexamers. TCRdb re-called the immunoSEQ multiplex PCR reads through MiXCR, storing one row per CDR3 protein. The table has some 150,000 distinct CDR3 sequences, roughly 95% seen once. What was sequenced was CD4+ T cells from PBMCs. All receptors derive from a human donor with Susac syndrome.

The sample holds one count of this clonotype. J is TRBJ1-2 and V is TRBV3-1, with 9 bases aligning to TRBD1. The CDR3 contains 14 residues. Germline trimming cut 2 bases from V and 6 bases from J; bases unmatched to any gene: 4. Germline CDR1 is LGHDT and CDR2 is YNNKEL (reference sequence). CDR3 in DNA: TGTGCCAGCAGCCAACAAGGGACAGGGAATGGCTACACCTTC. Translating gives CASSQQGTGNGYTF.

V usage is TRBV12-3 or TRBV12-4 and J usage is TRBJ2-5; D call uncertain. V lost 5 bases to trimming and J lost 1 base, with 5 bases between them. The CDR3 length is 12 residues. CDR3 residues: CASSPGQETQYF. The DNA for the CDR3 is TGTGCCAGCAGTCCTGGCCAAGAGACCCAGTACTTC.

The V and J genes are TRBV20-1 and TRBJ2-1, with no clear D. The CDR3 is 10 residues long. Germline loops: CDR1 DFQATT, CDR2 SNEGSKA (reference sequence). V lost 6 bases to trimming and J lost 8 bases, with 8 bases between them. CDR3 in DNA: TGCAGTGCCCTCCGCGATGAGCAGTTCTTC. Translated, it gives CSALRDEQFF.

This sequence joins TRBV23-1 and TRBJ1-6; D is unclear. TRBV23-1 is known as an ORF, though its function is uncertain. Trimming removed 0 bases at V and 6 bases at J, with 12 bases between. This CDR3 has 16 residues. This chain's CDR3 is CASSQSARGGNSPLHF. In nucleotides, the CDR3 is TGCGCCAGCAGTCAATCGGCTCGGGGTGGTAATTCACCCCTCCACTTT.

CDR3 coding DNA: TGCAGTGCTAGAGATCGGGTCGGAGAGCAGTACTTC. It encodes CSARDRVGEQYF. The chain employs TRBV20-1 and TRBJ2-7; D ambiguous. CDR3 length: 12 residues. Trimming left V 0 bases short and J 7 bases short, with 10 bases between. Germline V CDR1 and CDR2: DFQATT, SNEGSKA (reference sequence).

V is TRBV29-1 and J is TRBJ1-2, with 10 bases aligning to TRBD1. J lost 4 bases, V lost 6 bases, and 5 bases had no gene match. Germline loops: CDR1 SQVTM, CDR2 ANQGSEA. The CDR3 is made up of 13 amino acids. The CDR3 sequence is CSVQDRGSYGYTF. CDR3 in DNA: TGCAGCGTCCAGGACAGGGGGAGCTATGGCTACACCTTC.

This chain links TRBV29-1 with TRBJ2-1, with 9 bases lining up with TRBD2. Germline CDR1 reads SQVTM; CDR2 reads ANQGSEA. CDR3 length: 14 amino acids. The J segment lost 0 bases and the V segment lost 7 bases, leaving 4 bases of the junction unmatched. DNA for the CDR3: TGCAGCGCGGAGCGGGGGGACTCCTACAATGAGCAGTTCTTC. Amino acid sequence: CSAERGDSYNEQFF.

The gene calls are TRBV14 and TRBJ1-2, with D uncertain. The V and J ends lost 4 bases and 3 bases respectively, with 9 bases between them. Germline lookup yields CDR1 SGHDN and CDR2 FVKESK. The CDR3 runs to 13 residues. Written as DNA, the CDR3 is TGTGCCAGCAGCCCCGACATCTACTATGGCTACACCTTC. Protein: CASSPDIYYGYTF.

J is TRBJ1-5 and V is TRBV29-1; the match to TRBD1 covers 8 bases. J lost 1 base, V lost 6 bases, and 5 bases had no gene match. This CDR3 is built from 14 residues. CDR1 and CDR2 (germline): SQVTM, ANQGSEA. CDR3 loop: CSVAGQASNQPQHF. Written as DNA, the CDR3 is TGCAGCGTGGCGGGACAGGCCAGCAATCAGCCCCAGCATTTT.

The sample holds one count of this clonotype. The rearrangement uses TRBV7-2 and TRBJ2-7; D gene uncertain. CDR3 length: 13 residues. The V gene's germline CDR1 is SGHTA and CDR2 FQGNSA. V lost 8 bases and J 2 bases, leaving 13 bases between the germline ends. The CDR3 region is CASARRPTYEQYF. In DNA form, the CDR3 reads TGTGCCAGCGCACGAAGGCCGACCTACGAGCAGTACTTC.